The 23 T cell receptor beta chains reported below all come from one sample, sequenced in a study of blood T cell repertoires in COVID-19. Libraries were prepared by immunoSEQ multiplex PCR; TCRdb keeps only in-frame clonotypes and omits some of them. The table has about 390,000 clones, roughly 89% seen once. Sequenced material: PBMCs or T cells enriched from blood (not recorded which). Receptor source: a woman aged 45-65 years who had recovered from COVID-19.

The CDR3 DNA sequence: TGTGCCAGCTCGGAGGGCACTGGGTATGGCTACACCTTC. This gives the protein CASSEGTGYGYTF. The chain links TRBV27 to TRBJ1-2; D uncertain. Germline CDR1 is MNHEY and CDR2 is SMNVEV (reference sequence). Trimming removed 8 bases from V and 5 bases from J, with 15 bases in between. This CDR3 is built from 13 residues.

Here the CDR3 reads CASSLDPTGLRFF. For the CDR3, the DNA is TGTGCCAGCAGCTTAGATCCTACAGGTCTTAGGTTCTTC. The chain employs TRBV11-2 and TRBJ2-1; D is possibly TRBD1 (5 bases). The CDR3 has 13 residues. Per the germline V gene, CDR1 is SGHAT and CDR2 is FQNNGV. Trimming pared 0 bases from V and 15 bases from J, leaving 15 bases between.

The V call is TRBV29-1, the J call TRBJ1-5; 10 bases line up with TRBD1. This CDR3 contains 15 residues. Germline CDR1 and CDR2: SQVTM and ANQGSEA. J was trimmed by 1 base and V by 5 bases; bases with no gene match: 5. CDR3 nucleotide sequence: TGCAGCGTTATGCCGGGACAGGGGAGCAATCAGCCCCAGCATTTT. Protein: CSVMPGQGSNQPQHF.

This chain connects TRBV11-3 to TRBJ2-3; TRBD2 aligns across 7 bases. Per the germline V gene, CDR1 is SGHNT and CDR2 is YENEEA. This CDR3 spans 17 amino acids. With 6 bases clipped from V and 6 bases from J, the junction kept 18 bases outside the gene matches. The CDR3 DNA reads TGTGCCAGCAGTTGTGGGTGGGGGGGAAATTGTACGGATACGCAGTATTTT. Protein sequence: CASSCGWGGNCTDTQYF.

This clone has only one observation. The J gene is TRBJ1-1, the V gene TRBV4-2; D call uncertain. CDR1 is LGHNA and CDR2 is YNFKEQ in the germline V gene. CDR3 length: 16 residues. The V and J ends lost 1 base and 0 bases respectively, with 12 bases between them. CDR3 in DNA: TGTGCCAGCAGCCAAGCGAGACGGGAAGTGAACACTGAAGCTTTCTTT. It encodes CASSQARREVNTEAFF.

The chain couples TRBV19 to TRBJ1-3; the D is unclear. This CDR3 is 14 amino acids long. Trimming removed 7 bases from V and 3 bases from J, with 13 bases in between. Germline assignment: CDR1 LNHDA and CDR2 SQIVND (reference sequence). The CDR3 coding sequence is TGTGCCAGTAAACAGACCCCAGATGGAAACACCATATATTTT. Its translation is CASKQTPDGNTIYF.

The chain has TRBV30 and TRBJ1-5, with D maybe TRBD1 (6 bases). Germline-derived CDR1 and CDR2 are GTSNPN and SVGIG (reference sequence). CDR3 length: 15 residues. The V end was cut by 3 bases, the J end by 7 bases, with 19 bases between. The CDR3 is CAWSARGGPAQPQHF. The CDR3 DNA is TGTGCCTGGAGCGCCCGGGGGGGCCCGGCCCAGCCCCAGCATTTT. Based on the CDR3 plus reference TRBV30 and TRBJ1-5, the full variable domain is SQTIHQWPATLVQPVGSPLSLECTVEGTSNPNLYWYRQAAGRGLQLLFYSVGIGQISSEVPQNLSASRPQDRQFILSSKKLLLSDSGFYLCAWSARGGPAQPQHFGDGTRLSIL.

The chain uses TRBV5-1 and TRBJ2-5; weak D call: TRBD2 (5 bases). The V end lost 5 bases, the J end lost 5 bases, and 16 bases lay between the germline ends. CDR3 size: 14 residues. Germline V gene lookup returns CDR1 SGHRS and CDR2 YFSETQ. In DNA form, the CDR3 reads TGCGCCAGCAGTAGAAGCGGATTAGAGGAGACCCAGTACTTC. Its translation is CASSRSGLEETQYF.

The V and J genes are TRBV5-1 and TRBJ1-1; the D is unclear. The CDR3 sequence is 13 residues long. Germline lookup yields CDR1 SGHRS and CDR2 YFSETQ. The V gene lost 2 bases and the J gene lost 1 base, with 6 bases spanning the gap. CDR3 amino acids: CASSFTANTEAFF. CDR3 sequence (DNA): TGCGCCAGCAGCTTCACAGCGAACACTGAAGCTTTCTTT.

This clone was counted a single time. This chain connects TRBV9 to TRBJ2-3; 7 bases line up with TRBD2. The CDR3 has 14 amino acids. The germline gives CDR1 SGDLS, CDR2 YYNGEE. Trimming at V came to 6 bases and at J to 4 bases, leaving 8 bases not matched to a gene. The CDR3 sequence: CASTLSGVADTQYF. The CDR3 nucleotides read TGTGCCAGCACCTTGAGCGGGGTCGCAGATACGCAGTATTTT.

The chain combines TRBV6-6 with TRBJ1-6, with TRBD1 matching over 7 bases. There are 15 residues in the CDR3. Germline V gives CDR1 MNHNY, CDR2 SVGAGI (reference sequence). The junction had 7 bases not matched to a gene; V was cut back by 4 bases and J by 7 bases. The CDR3 nucleotides are TGTGCCAGCAGTTCAACCGGGACAGAGAATTCACCCCTCCACTTT. This gives the protein CASSSTGTENSPLHF.

The J gene is TRBJ1-3, the V gene TRBV6-5; 7 nucleotides align to TRBD1. There are 14 residues in the CDR3. Germline trimming cut 7 bases from V and 4 bases from J; bases unmatched to any gene: 7. In germline, CDR1 is MNHEY, CDR2 SVGAGI. DNA for the CDR3: TGTGCCAGCACCCATCCGGACAGGGGAAACACCATATATTTT. It encodes CASTHPDRGNTIYF.

J is TRBJ1-1 and V is TRBV3-1 (or the pseudogene TRBV3-2); maybe TRBD1 (6 bases). Germline CDR1 reads LGHDT; CDR2 reads YNNKEL (reference sequence). The ends were cut back, 3 bases at V and 6 bases at J, with 14 bases in the middle. The CDR3 is 14 residues long. CDR3 residues: CASSHSTYRAEAFF. As DNA, the CDR3 is TGTGCCAGCAGCCACTCCACTTACAGGGCTGAAGCTTTCTTT.

The chain has TRBV9 and TRBJ1-2, with D unclear. CDR1 and CDR2 (germline): SGDLS, YYNGEE. The V end lost 0 bases, the J end lost 0 bases, and 9 bases lay between the germline ends. This CDR3 comprises 15 residues. For the CDR3, the DNA is TGTGCCAGCAGCGTAGCCCCAGGTACTAACTATGGCTACACCTTC. It is translated as CASSVAPGTNYGYTF.

V gene TRBV4-1 combines with J gene TRBJ1-4; D may be TRBD1 (5 bases). Trimming removed 0 bases from V and 2 bases from J, with 16 bases in between. CDR1 and CDR2 (germline): MGHRA, YSYEKL. The CDR3 has 18 residues. The CDR3 reads CASSQDGQGRATNEKLFF. The CDR3 region has the DNA TGCGCCAGCAGCCAAGATGGGCAGGGCCGTGCGACTAATGAAAAACTGTTTTTT.

The chain uses TRBV5-1 and TRBJ1-5, with D unresolved. V lost 0 bases, J lost 2 bases, and 9 bases lay in between. Germline V gene lookup returns CDR1 SGHRS and CDR2 YFSETQ. The CDR3 contains 15 residues. In DNA form, the CDR3 reads TGCGCCAGCAGCTTGGGGGAGAAGGGCAATCAGCCCCAGCATTTT. This codes for CASSLGEKGNQPQHF.

The V and J genes are TRBV4-1 and TRBJ1-3; 8 nucleotides align to TRBD1. V dropped 0 bases and J dropped 8; count of bases not matched to a gene: 6. Germline V gene sequence: CDR1 MGHRA, CDR2 YSYEKL. There are 15 residues in the CDR3. The CDR3, as DNA: TGCGCCAGCAGCCAAGAGAGGTACAGGGGGGACACCATATATTTT. Translating it yields CASSQERYRGDTIYF.

V is TRBV20-1 and J is TRBJ1-4; D remains unclear. CDR3 size: 11 residues. The germline CDR1 and CDR2 sequences are DFQATT and SNEGSKA (reference sequence). V was clipped by 6 bases and J by 7 bases, with 9 bases between them. As DNA, the CDR3 is TGCAGTGCGAGGGCCCGTGAAAAACTGTTTTTT. Translated: CSARAREKLFF.

V and J are TRBV5-6 and TRBJ2-6, with D uncertain. Germline-derived CDR1 and CDR2 are SGHDT and YYEEEE. The CDR3 covers 14 residues. The V end lost 6 bases, the J end lost 10 bases, and 17 bases lay between the germline ends. The chain's CDR3 is CASTKRRSSNVLTF. CDR3 nucleotides: TGTGCCAGCACGAAAAGGCGGTCTTCAAACGTCCTGACTTTC.

The chain couples TRBV2 to TRBJ2-1; D perhaps matches TRBD2 (5 bases). The CDR3 is 14 residues long. The germline V gene encodes CDR1 SNHLY and CDR2 FYNNEI. Trimming cost V 7 bases and J 0 bases, with 10 bases left between them. CDR3 region: CASTGSSSYNEQFF. In DNA, the CDR3 is TGTGCCAGCACGGGGTCTAGCTCCTACAATGAGCAGTTCTTC. The complete variable domain, with remaining parts taken from reference TRBV2 and TRBJ2-1, reads EPEVTQTPSHQVTQMGQEVILRCVPISNHLYFYWYRQILGQKVEFLVSFYNNEISEKSEIFDDQFSVERPDGSNFTLKIRSTKLEDSAMYFCASTGSSSYNEQFFGPGTRLTVL.

This rearrangement joins TRBV7-2 to TRBJ1-3, with D unresolved. Trimming pared 1 base from V and 2 bases from J, leaving 9 bases between. From germline, CDR1 is SGHTA and CDR2 FQGNSA. The CDR3 contains 15 residues. CDR3 region: CASSLDSGAGNTIYF. CDR3 DNA: TGTGCCAGCAGCTTAGATAGCGGGGCTGGAAACACCATATATTTT. The whole variable domain, filled in from reference TRBV7-2 and TRBJ1-3, reads GAGVSQSPSNKVTEKGKDVELRCDPISGHTALYWYRQSLGQGLEFLIYFQGNSAPDKSGLPSDRFSAERTGGSVSTLTIQRTQQEDSAVYLCASSLDSGAGNTIYFGEGSWLTVV.

The chain employs TRBV7-9 and TRBJ1-1; TRBD1 is a possible D gene (5 bases). Germline V gene sequence: CDR1 SEHNR, CDR2 FQNEAQ (reference sequence). This CDR3 has 14 amino acids. Trimming left V 5 bases short and J 1 base short, with 11 bases between. CDR3 sequence reads: CASSPITGNTEAFF. CDR3 sequence (DNA): TGTGCCAGCAGCCCGATAACAGGGAACACTGAAGCTTTCTTT.

This clone showed up just a few times. CDR3 protein: CASSTGTSGANVLTF. CDR3 coding DNA: TGTGCCAGCAGTACCGGGACATCTGGGGCCAACGTCCTGACTTTC. This chain uses TRBV28 with TRBJ2-6, with a tentative D call TRBD1 (6 bases). The V gene's germline CDR1 is MDHEN and CDR2 SYDVKM. Trimming removed 5 bases at V and 1 base at J, with 9 bases between. The CDR3 is made up of 15 amino acids.